The 27 T cell receptor beta chains listed next were all sequenced from one sample in a study of T cells expressing NK-cell markers (dated by TCRdb to 2018 to 2020). The protocol used for the library was 5' RACE. The data were produced on an Illumina HiSeq 2000. The reads were reprocessed in TCRdb, with one entry per CDR3 protein sequence and no accompanying DNA. This sample's table has entries for 450,000 to 600,000 distinct CDR3 sequences. The top ten clones comprise roughly 3.6% of the sample. Sequenced input: blood T cells: a sorted CD56 or NKG2C T cell subset, CD4+ or CD8+ T cells, or bulk PBMC T cells (not recorded which). The receptor source for this set is a man aged 18 to 29 in good health. Donor details come from another sample of the same person, matched by shared clones.

The V call is TRBV5-1, the J call TRBJ2-1; TCRdb gives TRBD2 as the D gene, but with no DNA this cannot be confirmed. The CDR3 is 15 amino acids. Germline V lookup: CDR1 SGHRS, CDR2 YFSETQ. CDR3 amino acids: CASSPGLEGHNEQFF. Together with reference TRBV5-1 and TRBJ2-1, the CDR3 gives the full variable domain: KAGVTQTPRYLIKTRGQQVTLSCSPISGHRSVSWYQQTPGQGLQFLFEYFSETQRNKGNFPGRFSGRQFSNSRSEMNVSTLELGDSALYLCASSPGLEGHNEQFFGPGTRLTVL.

The CDR3 sequence: CSVGVGRETQYF. The gene calls are TRBV29-1 and TRBJ2-5. Germline values: CDR1 SQVTM, CDR2 ANQGSEA. This CDR3 is built from 12 residues. The full variable domain, with the rest looked up from reference TRBV29-1 and TRBJ2-5, is SAVISQKPSRDICQRGTSLTIQCQVDSQVTMMFWYRQQPGQSLTLIATANQGSEATYESGFVIDKFPISRPNLTFSTLTVSNMSPEDSSIYLCSVGVGRETQYFGPGTRLLVL.

J is TRBJ1-5 and V is TRBV15. Germline V CDR1 and CDR2: LNHNV, YYDKDF (reference sequence). CDR3 size: 12 residues. The chain's CDR3 is CATSRDFQDQHF. Together with reference TRBV15 and TRBJ1-5, the CDR3 gives the full variable domain: DAMVIQNPRYQVTQFGKPVTLSCSQTLNHNVMYWYQQKSSQAPKLLFHYYDKDFNNEADTPDNFQSRRPNTSFCFLDIRSPGLGDTAMYLCATSRDFQDQHFGDGTRLSIL.

The chain has TRBV9 and TRBJ2-1. Germline assignment: CDR1 SGDLS and CDR2 YYNGEE. CDR3 length: 16 residues. The CDR3 loop reads CASSVSGGSSYNEQFF. The full variable domain, rest sourced from reference TRBV9 and TRBJ2-1, is DSGVTQTPKHLITATGQRVTLRCSPRSGDLSVYWYQQSLDQGLQFLIQYYNGEERAKGNILERFSAQQFPDLHSELNLSSLELGDSALYFCASSVSGGSSYNEQFFGPGTRLTVL.

The rearrangement links TRBV29-1 to TRBJ1-1. This CDR3 has 13 amino acids. CDR1 SQVTM and CDR2 ANQGSEA come from the germline V gene. CDR3 amino acids: CSVVRPANTEAFF. Filled out from reference TRBV29-1 and TRBJ1-1, the complete variable domain reads SAVISQKPSRDICQRGTSLTIQCQVDSQVTMMFWYRQQPGQSLTLIATANQGSEATYESGFVIDKFPISRPNLTFSTLTVSNMSPEDSSIYLCSVVRPANTEAFFGQGTRLTVV.

The V gene is TRBV6-1, the J gene TRBJ2-1; TCRdb's D call, TRBD2, is unchecked because there is no DNA. Germline V CDR1 and CDR2: MNHNS, SASEGT. There are 17 residues in the CDR3. The CDR3 region is CASSEMLAGGLDNEQFF.

The gene calls are TRBV15 and TRBJ2-1; no DNA is available, so the TRBD1 call from TCRdb remains unchecked. This CDR3 is 14 amino acids long. Germline V CDR1 and CDR2: LNHNV, YYDKDF (reference sequence). CDR3 amino acids: CATSRPGSHNEQFF.

The chain joins TRBV4-1 to TRBJ1-1; TCRdb selects TRBD1, and the lack of DNA leaves this call unchecked. From germline, CDR1 is MGHRA and CDR2 YSYEKL. CDR3 length equals 15 residues. CDR3 sequence reads: CASSQSQGMNTEAFF.

Here the CDR3 reads CASSSPFRKQTEAFF. The V and J genes are TRBV7-9 and TRBJ1-1. This CDR3 has 15 amino acids. Looked up from germline, CDR1 is SEHNR and CDR2 is FQNEAQ (reference sequence).

The chain uses TRBV7-8 and TRBJ2-2; the TCRdb D gene call, TRBD2, has no DNA to confirm it. This CDR3 contains 17 residues. The germline V gene has CDR1 SGHVS and CDR2 FQNEAQ. The CDR3 region is CASSPVRRERVPGELFF.

The rearrangement uses TRBV7-9 and TRBJ2-1. The CDR3 covers 14 residues. The V gene's germline CDR1 is SEHNR and CDR2 FQNEAQ (reference sequence). The CDR3: CASSSRLGYNEQFF. The full variable domain, completed using reference TRBV7-9 and TRBJ2-1, is DTGVSQNPRHKITKRGQNVTFRCDPISEHNRLYWYRQTLGQGPEFLTYFQNEAQLEKSRLLSDRFSAERPKGSFSTLEIQRTEQGDSAMYLCASSSRLGYNEQFFGPGTRLTVL.

This chain links TRBV29-1 with TRBJ2-5. Looked up from germline, CDR1 is SQVTM and CDR2 is ANQGSEA. This CDR3 contains 14 residues. The CDR3 is CSVVKETDQETQYF.

The chain uses TRBV20-1 and TRBJ2-1. Germline-derived CDR1 and CDR2 are DFQATT and SNEGSKA (reference sequence). The CDR3 sequence is 16 residues long. This CDR3 reads CSAISPLAPAYNEQFF.

V is TRBV5-6 and J is TRBJ2-7. Germline V CDR1 and CDR2: SGHDT, YYEEEE. This CDR3 is built from 13 residues. CDR3 sequence: CASSMQRIYEQYF. The variable domain in full, completed from reference TRBV5-6 and TRBJ2-7, reads DAGVTQSPTHLIKTRGQQVTLRCSPKSGHDTVSWYQQALGQGPQFIFQYYEEEERQRGNFPDRFSGHQFPNYSSELNVNALLLGDSALYLCASSMQRIYEQYFGPGTRLTVT.

The CDR3 protein is CAGSGRIAYEQYF. The chain has TRBV2 and TRBJ2-7; TCRdb returns TRBD2, unconfirmable since there is no DNA. Germline V lookup: CDR1 SNHLY, CDR2 FYNNEI. The CDR3 loop spans 13 amino acids.

This chain connects TRBV5-1 to TRBJ2-1; TCRdb's D call, TRBD2, is unchecked because there is no DNA. The CDR3 runs 16 residues. Germline V gene sequence: CDR1 SGHRS, CDR2 YFSETQ. CDR3 residues: CASSLAGLAGSNEQFF.

This chain joins TRBV5-1 and TRBJ1-1; there is no DNA to check the TCRdb D call of TRBD1. Looked up from germline, CDR1 is SGHRS and CDR2 is YFSETQ. The CDR3 spans 15 residues. The chain's CDR3 is CASSSAGPRDTEAFF.

The genes are TRBV24-1 and TRBJ2-1; TCRdb outputs TRBD1, but without DNA this stays unchecked. The CDR3 has 16 residues. Per the germline V gene, CDR1 is KGHDR and CDR2 is SFDVKD. The CDR3 is CATSDLGQGIYNEQFF.

The J gene is TRBJ1-6, the V gene TRBV12-3 or TRBV12-4; TCRdb picks TRBD1, but there is no DNA to check that call. CDR3 size: 15 residues. The CDR3 sequence: CASSRQGGGNSPLHF.

V gene TRBV30 combines with J gene TRBJ2-1; there is no DNA to check the TCRdb D call of TRBD2. CDR1 is GTSNPN, CDR2 SVGIG, per germline (reference sequence). The CDR3 is 12 residues long. The CDR3: CAWISAGNEQFF.

The rearrangement joins TRBV5-1 to TRBJ2-5; the TRBD2 assignment by TCRdb is unverifiable without DNA. This CDR3 contains 15 residues. Germline V gene lookup returns CDR1 SGHRS and CDR2 YFSETQ. This CDR3 reads CASSLPGLVSETQYF.

V is TRBV20-1 and J is TRBJ2-7. The length of the CDR3 is 16 residues. The germline V gene encodes CDR1 DFQATT and CDR2 SNEGSKA (reference sequence). The CDR3 is CSARASETSSYYEQYF.

V is TRBV7-3 and J is TRBJ1-1; the TRBD1 assignment by TCRdb is unverifiable without DNA. The CDR3 has 15 amino acids. Looked up from germline, CDR1 is SGHTA and CDR2 is FQGTGA. The CDR3 reads CASSQYNGAGTEAFF. The variable domain in full, with the rest retrieved from reference TRBV7-3 and TRBJ1-1, is GAGVSQTPSNKVTEKGKYVELRCDPISGHTALYWYRQSLGQGPEFLIYFQGTGAADDSGLPNDRFFAVRPEGSVSTLKIQRTERGDSAVYLCASSQYNGAGTEAFFGQGTRLTVV.

The chain couples TRBV5-1 to TRBJ1-1; there is no DNA to check the TCRdb D call of TRBD1. CDR3 length equals 14 residues. From germline, CDR1 is SGHRS and CDR2 YFSETQ. The CDR3 spells CASSLGPGFSEAFF.

V usage is TRBV5-1 and J usage is TRBJ2-1; TCRdb's assignment of TRBD1 cannot be checked, as there is no DNA. The germline gives CDR1 SGHRS, CDR2 YFSETQ. The CDR3 is made up of 16 amino acids. CDR3 sequence reads: CASSSLDRVPYNEQFF.

This rearrangement joins TRBV27 to TRBJ2-1; TCRdb gives TRBD2 as the D gene, but with no DNA this cannot be confirmed. CDR3 length: 17 residues. The germline gives CDR1 MNHEY, CDR2 SMNVEV (reference sequence). This chain's CDR3 is CASSLPPTSGVYNEQFF.

The chain carries TRBV5-1 and TRBJ2-3; the TCRdb call, TRBD2, lacks DNA for checking. This CDR3 region has 17 residues. CDR1 and CDR2 from the germline V gene are SGHRS and YFSETQ. The CDR3 is CASSDGGTSGPLDTQYF. Full variable domain (remainder filled in from reference TRBV5-1 and TRBJ2-3): KAGVTQTPRYLIKTRGQQVTLSCSPISGHRSVSWYQQTPGQGLQFLFEYFSETQRNKGNFPGRFSGRQFSNSRSEMNVSTLELGDSALYLCASSDGGTSGPLDTQYFGPGTRLTVL.